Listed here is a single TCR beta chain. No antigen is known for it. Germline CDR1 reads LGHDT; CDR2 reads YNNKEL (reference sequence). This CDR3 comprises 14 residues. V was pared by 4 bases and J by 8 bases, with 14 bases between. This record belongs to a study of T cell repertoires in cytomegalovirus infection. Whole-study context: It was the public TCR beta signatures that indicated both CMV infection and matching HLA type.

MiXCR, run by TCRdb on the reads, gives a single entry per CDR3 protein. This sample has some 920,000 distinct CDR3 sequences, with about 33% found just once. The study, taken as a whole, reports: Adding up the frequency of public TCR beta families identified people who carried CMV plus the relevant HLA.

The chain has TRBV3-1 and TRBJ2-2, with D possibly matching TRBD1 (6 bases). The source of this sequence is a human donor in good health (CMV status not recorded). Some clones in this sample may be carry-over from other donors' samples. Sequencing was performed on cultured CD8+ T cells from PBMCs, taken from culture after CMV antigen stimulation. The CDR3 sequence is CASSPQGRGGELFF. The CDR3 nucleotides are TGTGCCAGCAGCCCACAGGGCCGCGGAGGGGAGCTGTTTTTT. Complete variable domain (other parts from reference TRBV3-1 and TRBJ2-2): DTAVSQTPKYLVTQMGNDKSIKCEQNLGHDTMYWYKQDSKKFLKIMFSYNNKELIINETVPNRFSPKSPDKAHLNLHINSLELGDSAVYFCASSPQGRGGELFFGEGSRLTVL.